The 9 T cell receptor beta chains below all came from one sample that was sequenced in a study of PD-1 blockade in classical Hodgkin lymphoma. The time point here: cycle 4 day 1 (C4D1), after more than five weeks of nivolumab. Each and every patient relapsed after autologous stem cell transplantation, and patients got differing brentuximab vedotin exposure. Here immunoSEQ multiplex PCR was the method, and the copy in TCRdb shows in-frame clones only, minus some. The table lists about 64,000 clones, under 95% of them singletons, with about 9.4% in the top ten. Sequences were derived from peripheral blood mononuclear cells (PBMCs), sampled before the fourth cycle of nivolumab. All receptors come from a human donor with classical Hodgkin lymphoma.

The genes are TRBV15 and TRBJ2-7; possible D gene TRBD2, 7 bases. V was clipped by 4 bases and J by 4 bases, with 17 bases between them. The CDR3 covers 15 residues. The germline V gene has CDR1 LNHNV and CDR2 YYDKDF (reference sequence). CDR3 loop: CATSITRGATYEQYF. DNA of the CDR3: TGTGCCACCAGCATTACCCGGGGGGCCACGTACGAGCAGTACTTC. Using reference TRBV15 and TRBJ2-7 for the parts outside the CDR3, the full variable domain is DAMVIQNPRYQVTQFGKPVTLSCSQTLNHNVMYWYQQKSSQAPKLLFHYYDKDFNNEADTPDNFQSRRPNTSFCFLDIRSPGLGDTAMYLCATSITRGATYEQYFGPGTRLTVT.

The genes are TRBV30 and TRBJ1-4; D is unresolved. Germline V gene data show CDR1 as GTSNPN and CDR2 as SVGIG (reference sequence). V lost 3 bases to trimming and J lost 5 bases, with 16 bases between them. The CDR3 has 15 residues. The CDR3 DNA follows: TGTGCCTGGAGCCAACCGTCGGCAGGAAATGAAAAACTGTTTTTT. It is translated as CAWSQPSAGNEKLFF.

This chain links TRBV6-1 with TRBJ1-2; 7 bases line up with TRBD1. The V gene end was trimmed by 1 base and the J gene end by 8 bases; junction bases not matched to a gene: 10. This CDR3 is 15 amino acids long. Germline V gene sequence: CDR1 MNHNS, CDR2 SASEGT. CDR3: CASSEGWTGPWGYTF. Here the CDR3 DNA reads TGTGCCAGCAGTGAAGGTTGGACAGGCCCCTGGGGCTACACCTTC.

This chain links TRBV5-4 with TRBJ2-5, with D tentatively TRBD2 (7 bases). The germline CDR1 and CDR2 sequences are SGHNT and YYREEE (reference sequence). The CDR3 loop spans 14 amino acids. Deletions cut 0 bases from V and 4 bases from J, with 10 bases between. CDR3 DNA sequence: TGTGCCAGCAGCTTGGGGGGGGGCCGAGAGACCCAGTACTTC. It encodes CASSLGGGRETQYF.

The chain carries TRBV2 and TRBJ1-4; D ambiguous. Germline CDR1 reads SNHLY; CDR2 reads FYNNEI. Trimming removed 11 bases at V and 0 bases at J, with 13 bases between. CDR3 length: 14 amino acids. The CDR3 DNA is TGTGCCGGGAGACCGGGTTCAACTAATGAAAAACTGTTTTTT. As protein: CAGRPGSTNEKLFF. Together with reference TRBV2 and TRBJ1-4, the CDR3 gives the full variable domain: EPEVTQTPSHQVTQMGQEVILRCVPISNHLYFYWYRQILGQKVEFLVSFYNNEISEKSEIFDDQFSVERPDGSNFTLKIRSTKLEDSAMYFCAGRPGSTNEKLFFGSGTQLSVL.

This chain uses TRBV5-6 with TRBJ2-7, with 9 bases aligning to TRBD1. CDR1 and CDR2 from the germline V gene are SGHDT and YYEEEE. This CDR3 comprises 15 residues. V trimming: 0 bases; J trimming: 1 base; junction bases outside the gene matches: 2. The CDR3 loop reads CASSLVGQGSYEQYF. In DNA form, the CDR3 reads TGTGCCAGCAGCTTGGTAGGACAGGGGTCCTACGAGCAGTACTTC.

V is TRBV5-1 and J is TRBJ2-7, with a possible D match to TRBD2 (5 bases). This CDR3 spans 12 amino acids. Per germline, CDR1 SGHRS and CDR2 YFSETQ. Trimming removed 0 bases at V and 4 bases at J, with 5 bases between. The CDR3, as DNA: TGCGCCAGCAGCTTGGGAGGGTACGAGCAGTACTTC. Amino acid sequence: CASSLGGYEQYF.

The rearrangement uses TRBV29-1 and TRBJ2-3, with 8 bases matching TRBD2. The germline V gene has CDR1 SQVTM and CDR2 ANQGSEA. This CDR3 comprises 14 residues. The V gene end was trimmed by 0 bases and the J gene end by 4 bases; junction bases not matched to a gene: 3. CDR3 nucleotide sequence: TGCAGCGTTGAAGATGTCGGGGGGGCAGATACGCAGTATTTT. Its translation: CSVEDVGGADTQYF.

The chain recombines TRBV28 with TRBJ2-6; TRBD2 is a possible D gene (5 bases). The CDR3 runs to 20 residues. Looked up from germline, CDR1 is MDHEN and CDR2 is SYDVKM. V gave up 4 bases and J gave up 3 bases, with 25 bases separating them. The CDR3 DNA is TGTGCCAGCAGTTATGGGCCGGGATCCGAGGTTGTACATGGGGCCAACGTCCTGACTTTC. Encoded protein: CASSYGPGSEVVHGANVLTF.